The sequence of this T cell receptor (beta chain) was determined in a study of CXCR3-negative and CXCR3-positive naive CD8 T cells. In the study overall: TRB reads totalled about 140 million, about 1.5 +/- 0.3 million per library. General study results and limits: Memory, not naive, CXCR3-negative and CXCR3-positive cells differed in TRBV-TRBJ usage. Researchers report that CXCR3-positive naive cells carry more hydrophobic TRB CDR3s than CXCR3-negative naive cells.

The CDR3 spans 18 residues. Germline lookup yields CDR1 SQVTM and CDR2 ANQGSEA. Carrying UMI labels, the TRB cDNA libraries were prepared through 5' RACE. TCRdb reprocessed the 5' RACE reads, with one entry per CDR3 protein and no DNA. This sample's table reports around 120,000 distinct CDR3 sequences. With respect to this clonotype: No antigen is known for it.

The clonotype comes from a human donor in good health. Some clones in this sample may be carry-over from other donors' samples. This chain connects TRBV29-1 to TRBJ2-1; TCRdb designates TRBD2, a call that cannot be tested without DNA. Sequencing was performed on naive CXCR3+ CD8+ T cells from blood. The subset: CD45RO-CCR7+CD27+CD95- naive CD8+ T cells expressing CXCR3 (TNR3+). The CDR3 region is CSARGTSGIESSYNEQFF.